This T cell receptor (beta chain) was identified in a study of T-cell reconstitution after alpha-beta-depleted transplantation in children. During its preparation, the TCRbeta library received unique molecular identifiers. TCRdb re-derived calls from the PCR reads in MiXCR, one entry per CDR3 protein. The table has some 240,000 distinct CDR3 sequences, about 12% seen once. This clonotype has at least ten counts. The source was PBMCs from the stem cell graft donor, collected from the stem cell graft. This TCR came from a human donor who donated a stem cell graft to a child with acute lymphoblastic leukemia.

In nucleotides, the CDR3 is TGTGCCAGCAGCTTAGATACCAGGGAAGAGACCCAGTACTTC. Translated: CASSLDTREETQYF. The genes are TRBV7-9 and TRBJ2-5; weak D call: TRBD1 (5 bases). V lost 1 base and J 3 bases, leaving 9 bases between the germline ends. The germline V gene has CDR1 SEHNR and CDR2 FQNEAQ (reference sequence). This CDR3 contains 14 residues.